This record concerns one TCR beta chain sequence. The data belong to a study of control samples from healthy donors and cancer patients. The method was immunoSEQ multiplex PCR; TCRdb's version includes in-frame clones alone and lacks a portion of them. The sample holds around 120,000 clones, more than 75% seen once. Per germline, CDR1 SGHDN and CDR2 FVKESK. The V end was cut by 0 bases, the J end by 0 bases, with 2 bases between. The CDR3 extends over 13 amino acids. This receptor was identified in a woman between 65 and 79 years old in good health. J is TRBJ1-1 and V is TRBV14; D is uncertain. The source material was blood. The CDR3 region has the DNA TGTGCCAGCAGCCAAGATGTGAACACTGAAGCTTTCTTT. Translation: CASSQDVNTEAFF. Full variable domain (rest looked up from reference TRBV14 and TRBJ1-1): EAGVTQFPSHSVIEKGQTVTLRCDPISGHDNLYWYRRVMGKEIKFLLHFVKESKQDESGMPNNRFLAERTGGTYSTLKVQPAELEDSGVYFCASSQDVNTEAFFGQGTRLTVV.